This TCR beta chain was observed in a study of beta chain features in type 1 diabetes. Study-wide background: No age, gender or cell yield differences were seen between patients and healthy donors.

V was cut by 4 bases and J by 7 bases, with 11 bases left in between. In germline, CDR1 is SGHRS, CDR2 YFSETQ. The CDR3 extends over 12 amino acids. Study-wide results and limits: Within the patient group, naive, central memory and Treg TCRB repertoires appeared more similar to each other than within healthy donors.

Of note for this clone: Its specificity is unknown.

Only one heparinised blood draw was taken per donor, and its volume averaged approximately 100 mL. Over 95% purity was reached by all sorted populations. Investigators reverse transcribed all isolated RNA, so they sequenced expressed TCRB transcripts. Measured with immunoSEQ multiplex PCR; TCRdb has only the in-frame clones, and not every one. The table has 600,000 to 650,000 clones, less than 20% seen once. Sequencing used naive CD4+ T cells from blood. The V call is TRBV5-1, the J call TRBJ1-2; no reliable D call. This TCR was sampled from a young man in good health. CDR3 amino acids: CASSPQNRGYTF. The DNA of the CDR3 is TGCGCCAGCAGCCCTCAAAATCGTGGCTACACCTTC.